The present T cell receptor (beta chain) was sequenced within a study of T cell repertoires and HLA-DP antigens. Study information: Pre-culture CD4+ samples used roughly 1,200 ng DNA versus about 0.2 ug for CD137+CD4+ sorts.

Study conclusions and caveats: Clones undetected before culture averaged about 33% against one allele and about 50% against the other.

There are 12 residues in the CDR3. The germline gives CDR1 SEHNR, CDR2 FQNEAQ (reference sequence). V shed 7 bases and J shed 5 bases, with 11 bases lying between them. Remarks on this clone: The antigen is not known.

The repertoire was sequenced with immunoSEQ multiplex PCR; TCRdb's copy has only in-frame clones and lacks some. The sample lists fewer than 75,000 clones; just under 80% were seen once. The receptor was isolated from a man aged 55 to 70 in good health and CMV-seronegative. This chain uses TRBV7-9 with TRBJ1-1; D may be TRBD1 (6 bases). The sample comprised CD4+ T cells from PBMCs. The CDR3 DNA reads as TGTGCCAGCACCCAGGGGAGGACTGAAGCTTTCTTT. Encoded protein: CASTQGRTEAFF.